This TCR beta chain was sequenced for a study of T-cell memory formation after mild COVID-19. Study-level information: TCR clusters were mostly confined to one donor each.

Via MiXCR, TCRdb re-called the 5' RACE reads, giving one row per CDR3 protein. This repertoire shows some 250,000 distinct CDR3 sequences, more than 15% found once; its top ten account for 23%. Whole-study results and caveats: Among contracting clones, CD4+ were mainly CM/EM and CD8+ enriched in EMRA.

Per germline, CDR1 DFQATT and CDR2 SNEGSKA (reference sequence). V lost 3 bases and J lost 4, with 10 bases in between. This CDR3 has 12 residues. As to this clonotype: The antigen is undetermined.

The chain joins TRBV20-1 to TRBJ2-7, with a weak D call TRBD1 (5 bases). The sample taken for sequencing was PBMCs or a T cell subset sorted from them (not recorded which). This receptor was identified in a young man who had mild COVID-19 (a few samples of this study predate the infection). Cell type and time point are not known. CDR3 in amino acids: CSASSTDYEQYF. Written as DNA, the CDR3 is TGCAGTGCTAGTTCGACAGATTACGAGCAGTACTTC.